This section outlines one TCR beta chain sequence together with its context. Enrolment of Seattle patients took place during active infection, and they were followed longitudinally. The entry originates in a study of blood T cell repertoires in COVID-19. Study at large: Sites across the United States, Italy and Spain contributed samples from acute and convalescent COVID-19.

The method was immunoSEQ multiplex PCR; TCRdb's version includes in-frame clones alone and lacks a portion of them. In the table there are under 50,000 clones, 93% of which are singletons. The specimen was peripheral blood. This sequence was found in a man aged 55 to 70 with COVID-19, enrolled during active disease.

This CDR3 is CASRGETGIYGYTF. CDR3 coding DNA: TGTGCCAGCAGGGGCGAGACAGGGATCTATGGCTACACCTTC. The rearrangement links TRBV6-5 to TRBJ1-2, with 7 nucleotides matching TRBD1. V lost 6 bases and J lost 4; bases outside the gene matches: 8. Germline CDR1 and CDR2: MNHEY and SVGAGI. The length of the CDR3 is 14 residues.